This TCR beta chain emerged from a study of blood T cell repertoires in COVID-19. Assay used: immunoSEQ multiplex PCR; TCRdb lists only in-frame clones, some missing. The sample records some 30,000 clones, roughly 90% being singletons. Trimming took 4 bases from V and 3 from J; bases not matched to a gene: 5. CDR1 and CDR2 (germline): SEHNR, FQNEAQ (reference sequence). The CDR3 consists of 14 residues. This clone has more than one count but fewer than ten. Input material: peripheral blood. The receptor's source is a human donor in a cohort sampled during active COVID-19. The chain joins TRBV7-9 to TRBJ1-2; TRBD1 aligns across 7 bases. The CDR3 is CASSSNRGDYGYTF. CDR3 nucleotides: TGTGCCAGCAGCTCGAACAGGGGCGACTATGGCTACACCTTC.